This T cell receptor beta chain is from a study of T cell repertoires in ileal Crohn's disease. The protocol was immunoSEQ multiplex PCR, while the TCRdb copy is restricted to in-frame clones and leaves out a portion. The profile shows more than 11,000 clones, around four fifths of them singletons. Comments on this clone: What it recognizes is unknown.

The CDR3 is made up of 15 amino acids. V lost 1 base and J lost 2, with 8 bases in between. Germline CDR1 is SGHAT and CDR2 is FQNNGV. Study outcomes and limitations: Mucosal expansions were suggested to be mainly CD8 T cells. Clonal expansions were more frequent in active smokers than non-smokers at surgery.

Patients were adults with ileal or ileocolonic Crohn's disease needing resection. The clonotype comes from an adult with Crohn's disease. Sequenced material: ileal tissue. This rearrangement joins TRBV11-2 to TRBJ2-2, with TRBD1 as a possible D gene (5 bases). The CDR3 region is CASSLGQLNTGELFF. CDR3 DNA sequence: TGTGCCAGCAGCTTAGGACAGCTAAACACCGGGGAGCTGTTTTTT.